The entry that follows covers one TCR beta chain sequence. Its specific antigen is unknown. Per-nucleotide qualities are absent, and no much larger clonotype sits a single base away. RNA was extracted using the RNeasy kit, and roughly 0.45 to 1 ug of the RNA was reverse transcribed with random hexamers. TCR beta CDR3 regions were amplified with the immunoSEQ multiplex PCR assay covering 54 Vbeta and 13 Jbeta segments. To correct PCR amplification bias, a synthetic template baseline was used for both primer optimization and computational correction. In the original analysis: Only productive sequences were kept, with reads annotated to V, D and J genes according to IMGT and analyzed in immunoSEQ Analyzer. Clonality was calculated as one minus the Shannon entropy normalized by log2 of the number of productive unique sequences. Public and private clones were assessed among the 100 most prevalent clones of each patient and control. Susac-specific clones were defined as absent from healthy and MS cohorts, around 970 published viral clones and other ImmuneACCESS disease sequences. In-frame beta chains were kept once TCRdb had trimmed the public reads at Q25 with fastp and called clones with MiXCR. Every entry covers one CDR3 protein and lists the most common genes and DNA from its rows. The V and J calls reflect TCRdb's pipeline rather than the authors' work. This sample comprises 95,000 to 150,000 distinct CDR3 sequences, around 94% of them detected only once. The ten most abundant clones make up about 0.29% of the sample.

The CDR3 starts with the cysteine, ends with the phenylalanine, and has 13 residues. Left in the record is the CDR3 DNA by itself, 39 bases read in frame from the first base. The germline V gene supplies CDR1 SGHVS and CDR2 FQNEAQ. V is pared back by 6 bases and J by 5 bases, with 13 bases lying between the germline termini. The sample is drawn from a study of CD8 T cells in Susac syndrome (dated by TCRdb to the late 2010s). Context from the whole study: Of the Susac syndrome patients who were sequenced, roughly six had clinically active disease and roughly eight were in clinical remission. At blood withdrawal, Susac syndrome patients were either therapy-naive, taking corticosteroids (in some cases with IVIg as well), or taking IVIg alone. The study used repertoire sequencing to test whether antigen drove CD8+ T cell activation and differentiation in Susac syndrome. The study compared CD8+ T cell repertoire clonality among around 11 healthy donors, around 14 Susac syndrome patients and fewer than 19 multiple sclerosis patients.

Peripheral blood CD8+ and CD4+ T cells from healthy donors, Susac syndrome patients and multiple sclerosis patients were profiled by high-throughput TCR beta sequencing. Susac syndrome patients met recently defined diagnostic criteria for definite or probable disease. Bulk CD8+ and CD4+ T cells were purified magnetically by negative isolation, whereas CD8+ TEMRA cells were enriched by FACS. Blood was drawn into EDTA tubes, processed within 24 hours, and PBMCs were isolated by density gradient centrifugation. PBMCs intended for TCR sequencing were frozen in liquid nitrogen and were later thawed in a 37 degrees C water bath. A purity of at least 90% was achieved for sorted or isolated CD4+, CD8+ and CD8+ TEMRA cells. What the study reported, not specific to this receptor: Sixteen and five Susac-specific public clones were found in the total CD8+ and CD8+ TEMRA repertoires, respectively. Susac syndrome CD8+ repertoires showed clonal expansion, highest in CD8+ TEMRA cells and greater in clinically active than remitting patients. The study acknowledged that relatively few individuals were included in the TCR sequencing and HLA analysis.

The sample comprised CD8+ T cells from PBMCs. Recombination connected TRBV7-8 to TRBJ1-2; the D region possibly corresponds to TRBD1 (5 bases align). The clonotype was recovered from a human donor with Susac syndrome. CDR3 loop: CASRPRGDYGYTF. At the DNA level, the sequence is TGTGCCAGCAGGCCCCGGGGGGATTATGGCTACACCTTC.